This T cell receptor beta chain is drawn from a study of blood T cell repertoires in COVID-19. The overall study: Nucleic acid was either cDNA or gDNA, and it came from T cells, B-cell-depleted T cells, or PBMCs.

Source study methods: Estimates of nucleated cell counts were drawn from the amplification of reference gene primers. Repertoires were generated with immunoSEQ multiplex PCR, while TCRdb's copy carries only in-frame clones and drops some. V and J calls and clone size are copied from that table; D and trimming were computed from the DNA. This table has fewer than 200,000 clones, 75% to 90% appearing once. Grouping used clinical history reported by participants in a survey and questionnaire. All recovered Cohort 3 donors got two negative PCRs, got clearance, or saw symptom resolution. The CDR3 is 15 amino acids. V was clipped by 3 bases and J by 4 bases; unmatched bases: 7. Germline loops: CDR1 LGHDT, CDR2 YNNKEL (reference sequence).

The sequencing input was PBMCs or T cells enriched from blood (not recorded which). The V call is TRBV3-1 (or the pseudogene TRBV3-2), the J call TRBJ2-5; TRBD2 matches at 8 bases. The sequence derives from a woman between 45 and 65 years old who had recovered from COVID-19. This chain's CDR3 is CASSHSGAIGETQYF. The CDR3, as DNA: TGTGCCAGCAGCCATAGCGGGGCCATCGGAGAGACCCAGTACTTC.